This TCR beta chain was profiled in a study of cytotoxic CD8 clonotypes in ibrutinib-treated CLL (dated by TCRdb to the early 2020s). In terms of the full investigation: The cohort included about 15 treatment-naive and about a dozen relapsed/refractory patients; 17 to 18 were IGHV unmutated. Responses were partial in about 25 patients and complete in 2; after median about 5.5 years follow-up, 14 stayed in remission and 12 progressed. Response samples were taken after a median of about a year on treatment, ranging from roughly 6 to 36 months. An average of about 250,000 productive templates and approximately 90,000 productive rearrangements was obtained per sample. Longitudinal samples were obtainable from about 30% of the roughly 86 participants in the trial. Cryopreserved peripheral blood mononuclear cells were collected at three points: before therapy, at response, and at either sustained remission or disease progression. All remission and progressive disease samples were collected while patients were still receiving ibrutinib. What the research found in general, with its limitations: Public clonotypes were rare and either shrank or stayed stable during treatment, and the rise in clonality at ibrutinib response reflected expansion of private clonotypes. Baseline clonality was found to be higher than that of age-matched healthy donors and was strongly correlated with circulating CD8+ T-cell counts. Sustained-remission and progressing patients did not have matched sampling times, and lymph node repertoires were not examined. Clonality rose at ibrutinib response, remained stable during sustained remission, and dropped back toward baseline at progression.

Each clonotype received, on average, about 9.7x coverage in deep resolution sequencing performed on a MiSeq, where the target depth lay between 1 in 1 million and 1 in 200,000 T cells. TCR beta libraries were generated with the immunoSEQ hsTCRB Kit. On the authors' methods: The data were analyzed with ImmunoSEQ Analyzer and ImmunoSEQ Data Assistant, and V, D and J gene assignments followed IMGT definitions. Clonality, with values ranging from 0 to 1, was calculated as one minus the normalized Shannon entropy of productive rearrangement frequencies. Public clonotype analysis was restricted to overrepresented clonotypes comprising at least 0.05% of each patient's repertoire. Approximately 14 age-matched healthy donor repertoires from immuneACCESS served as clonality controls. In its TCRdb copy, this immuneACCESS table keeps in-frame sequences only and misses some clones. Where compared with another copy, unresolved V genes explain less than half of these, and the others have no known cause. V and J calls and clone size are given by that table; D and trimming were obtained from the DNA. Present in this sample are 100,000 to 150,000 clones, over 75% of which were seen just once. The ten most abundant clones make up about 1.9% of the sample.

The sample's time point, from its label and the paper: approximately 25 months on ibrutinib. For TCR beta library preparation, 1.5 to 2.5 micrograms of genomic DNA were extracted from the cryopreserved PBMCs. Longitudinal blood samples from CLL patients on ibrutinib monotherapy were analyzed using high-throughput TCR beta sequencing. The patients took part in an open-label, single-center phase 2 trial of ibrutinib monotherapy. To note about this clone: No cognate antigen has been identified for it. Per-base quality was not reported, and no clone a single base away is much larger than it.

Source: PBMCs, taken after 24 months of ibrutinib treatment. The sequence was obtained from a human donor with chronic lymphocytic leukemia.

The CDR3 corresponds to CASSSPGYTGELFF. Here is the DNA: TGTGCCAGCAGTTCCCCGGGCTACACCGGGGAGCTGTTTTTT. The chain uses TRBV28 and TRBJ2-2, with the D gene uncertain. V lost 4 bases and J lost 3 bases; the stretch between them is 9 bases long. From cysteine to phenylalanine, the CDR3 is 14 amino acids long. Of the read, only the CDR3 DNA is kept; its 42 bases are in frame from base 1. Taken from the germline V gene, the CDR1 and CDR2 loops are MDHEN and SYDVKM. Joined to the reference TRBV28 and TRBJ2-2 proteins, this CDR3 gives the full variable domain: DVKVTQSSRYLVKRTGEKVFLECVQDMDHENMFWYRQDPGLGLRLIYFSYDVKMKEKGDIPEGYSVSREKKERFSLILESASTNQTSMYLCASSSPGYTGELFFGEGSRLTVL.